The 3 T cell receptor beta chains below were found in one sample sequenced in a study of beta chain features in type 1 diabetes. Sequenced material consisted of expressed TCRB transcripts (all of the isolated RNA was reverse transcribed). Generated by immunoSEQ multiplex PCR, the TCRdb table keeps only in-frame clones and is missing some. In the table there are 350,000 to 450,000 clones, 11% to 15% of which are singletons. Sample: naive CD4+ T cells from blood. Source of these receptors: a man aged 25 to 45 in good health.

This clone came up a few times. The CDR3 DNA is TGTGCCAGCACCAAAGACAGCTCTGGGGCCAACGTCCTGACTTTC. Amino acid sequence: CASTKDSSGANVLTF. The chain carries TRBV7-9 and TRBJ2-6; a possible D gene is TRBD1 (5 bases). Germline CDR1 reads SEHNR; CDR2 reads FQNEAQ (reference sequence). Between the trimmed V and J ends, which lost 7 bases and 0 bases, there was a span of 10 bases. The length of the CDR3 is 15 residues.

The chain couples TRBV6-5 to TRBJ1-4, with D unclear. V shed 2 bases and J shed 7 bases, with 8 bases lying between them. The CDR3 sequence is 13 residues long. Germline loops: CDR1 MNHEY, CDR2 SVGAGI. The DNA for the CDR3 is TGTGCCAGCAGTTACGTGGCTAGTGAAAAACTGTTTTTT. Its translation is CASSYVASEKLFF.

A word on this clone: Other DNA sequences of this sample code for an identical CDR3. V usage is TRBV5-1 and J usage is TRBJ2-3, with a weak D call TRBD2 (5 bases). Looked up from germline, CDR1 is SGHRS and CDR2 is YFSETQ. The ends were cut back, 0 bases at V and 5 bases at J, with 7 bases in the middle. The CDR3 length is 13 residues. CDR3 region: CASSLARGDTQYF. CDR3 DNA: TGCGCCAGCAGCTTGGCTCGGGGAGATACGCAGTATTTT.